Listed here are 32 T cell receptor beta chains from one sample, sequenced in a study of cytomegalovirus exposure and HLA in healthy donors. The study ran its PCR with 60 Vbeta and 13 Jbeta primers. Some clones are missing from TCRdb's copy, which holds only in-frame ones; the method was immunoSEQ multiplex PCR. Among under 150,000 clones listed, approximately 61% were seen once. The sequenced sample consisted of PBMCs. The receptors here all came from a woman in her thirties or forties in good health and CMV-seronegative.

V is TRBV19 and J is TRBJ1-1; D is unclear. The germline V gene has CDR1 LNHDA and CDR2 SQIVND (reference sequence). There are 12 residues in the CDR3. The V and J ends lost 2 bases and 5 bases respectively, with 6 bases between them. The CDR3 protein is CASSISTTEAFF. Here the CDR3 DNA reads TGTGCCAGTAGTATATCAACAACTGAAGCTTTCTTT.

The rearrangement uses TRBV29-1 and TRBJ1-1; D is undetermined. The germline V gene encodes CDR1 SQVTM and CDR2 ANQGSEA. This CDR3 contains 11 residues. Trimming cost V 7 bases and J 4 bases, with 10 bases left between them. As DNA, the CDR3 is TGCAGCGCTGCCGAGAGCACTGAAGCTTTCTTT. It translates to CSAAESTEAFF.

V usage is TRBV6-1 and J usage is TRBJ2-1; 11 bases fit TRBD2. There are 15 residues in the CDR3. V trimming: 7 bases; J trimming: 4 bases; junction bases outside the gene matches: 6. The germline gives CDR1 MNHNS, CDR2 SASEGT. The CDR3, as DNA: TGTGCCAGCACGGCTAGCGGGGGGATTTACAATGAGCAGTTCTTC. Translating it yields CASTASGGIYNEQFF.

The CDR3 nucleotides are TGTGCCAGCAGTGTTTTGGGCAGGGCAAAACTGTTTTTT. It yields the protein CASSVLGRAKLFF. This chain uses TRBV2 with TRBJ1-4; possible D gene TRBD1, 5 bases. Germline loops: CDR1 SNHLY, CDR2 FYNNEI. The CDR3 is 13 amino acids. Between the trimmed V and J ends, which lost 4 bases and 10 bases, there was a span of 13 bases.

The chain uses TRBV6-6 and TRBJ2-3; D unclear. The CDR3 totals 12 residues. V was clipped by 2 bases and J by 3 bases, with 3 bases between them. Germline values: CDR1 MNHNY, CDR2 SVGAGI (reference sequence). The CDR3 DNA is TGTGCCAGCAGTTACGAGACAGATACGCAGTATTTT. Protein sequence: CASSYETDTQYF.

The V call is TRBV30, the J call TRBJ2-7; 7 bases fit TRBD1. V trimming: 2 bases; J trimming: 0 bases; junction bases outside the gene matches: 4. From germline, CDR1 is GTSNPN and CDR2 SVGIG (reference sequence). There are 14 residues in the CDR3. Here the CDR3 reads CAWSLGDSSYEQYF. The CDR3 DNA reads TGTGCCTGGAGTCTCGGGGACAGCTCCTACGAGCAGTACTTC.

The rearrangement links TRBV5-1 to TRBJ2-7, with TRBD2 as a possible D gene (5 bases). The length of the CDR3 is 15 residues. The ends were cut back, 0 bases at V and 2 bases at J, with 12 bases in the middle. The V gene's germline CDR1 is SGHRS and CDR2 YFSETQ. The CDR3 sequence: CASSLGTFGAYEQYF. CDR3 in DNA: TGCGCCAGCAGCTTGGGCACGTTCGGGGCCTACGAGCAGTACTTC.

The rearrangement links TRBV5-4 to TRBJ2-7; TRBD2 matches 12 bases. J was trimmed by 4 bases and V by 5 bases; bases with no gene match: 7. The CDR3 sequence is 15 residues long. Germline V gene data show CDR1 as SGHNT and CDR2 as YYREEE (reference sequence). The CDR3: CASSSTSGGGYEQYF. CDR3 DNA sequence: TGTGCCAGCAGTTCGACTAGCGGGGGTGGATACGAGCAGTACTTC. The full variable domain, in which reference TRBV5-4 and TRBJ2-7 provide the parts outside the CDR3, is ETGVTQSPTHLIKTRGQQVTLRCSSQSGHNTVSWYQQALGQGPQFIFQYYREEENGRGNFPPRFSGLQFPNYSSELNVNALELDDSALYLCASSSTSGGGYEQYFGPGTRLTVT.

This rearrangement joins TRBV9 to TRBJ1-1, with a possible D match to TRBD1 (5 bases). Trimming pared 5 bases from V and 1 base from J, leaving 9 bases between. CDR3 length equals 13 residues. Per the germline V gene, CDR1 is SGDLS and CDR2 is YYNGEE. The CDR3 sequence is CASRAGANTEAFF. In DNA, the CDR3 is TGTGCCAGCAGAGCTGGGGCGAACACTGAAGCTTTCTTT.

The CDR3 coding sequence is TGTGCCAGCCAGTCAGGGGGCATCGGGGAGCTGTTTTTT. Its translation is CASQSGGIGELFF. The V call is TRBV27, the J call TRBJ2-2, with 8 bases aligning to TRBD1. This CDR3 comprises 13 residues. Unmatched junction bases numbered 6, after V lost 8 bases and J lost 7 bases. Germline V gives CDR1 MNHEY, CDR2 SMNVEV (reference sequence).

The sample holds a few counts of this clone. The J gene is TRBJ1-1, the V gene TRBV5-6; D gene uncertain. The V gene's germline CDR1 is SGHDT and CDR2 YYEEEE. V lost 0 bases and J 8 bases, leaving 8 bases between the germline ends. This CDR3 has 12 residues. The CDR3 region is CASSLAAREAFF. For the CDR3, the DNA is TGTGCCAGCAGCTTGGCCGCCAGAGAAGCTTTCTTT.

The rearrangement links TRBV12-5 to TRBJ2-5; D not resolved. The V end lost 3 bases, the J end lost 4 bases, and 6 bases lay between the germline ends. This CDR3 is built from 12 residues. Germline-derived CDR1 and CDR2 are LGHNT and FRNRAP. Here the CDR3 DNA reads TGTGCTAGTGGTTTTGGCCGAGAGACCCAGTACTTC. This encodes CASGFGRETQYF.

CDR3 DNA: TGTGCCAGCAGCCAGGGCCAGTCCAGACAGCCCCAGCATTTT. The encoded protein is CASSQGQSRQPQHF. This chain uses TRBV6-5 with TRBJ1-5, with a possible D match to TRBD1 (5 bases). The CDR3 contains 14 residues. Germline V gives CDR1 MNHEY, CDR2 SVGAGI. Trimming cost V 6 bases and J 7 bases, with 16 bases left between them.

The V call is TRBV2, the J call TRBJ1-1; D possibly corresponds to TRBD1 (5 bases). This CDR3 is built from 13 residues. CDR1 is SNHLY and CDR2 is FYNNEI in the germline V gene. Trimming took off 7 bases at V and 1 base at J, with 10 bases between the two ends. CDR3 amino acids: CASNRGTNTEAFF. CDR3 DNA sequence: TGTGCCAGCAATAGGGGCACGAACACTGAAGCTTTCTTT.

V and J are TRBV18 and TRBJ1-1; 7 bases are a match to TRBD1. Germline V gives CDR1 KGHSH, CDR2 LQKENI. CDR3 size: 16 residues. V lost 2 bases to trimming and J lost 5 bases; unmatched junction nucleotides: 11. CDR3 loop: CASSPTDRARMTEAFF. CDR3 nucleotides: TGTGCCAGCTCACCAACCGACAGGGCAAGGATGACTGAAGCTTTCTTT. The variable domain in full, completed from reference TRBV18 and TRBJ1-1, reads NAGVMQNPRHLVRRRGQEARLRCSPMKGHSHVYWYRQLPEEGLKFMVYLQKENIIDESGMPKERFSAEFPKEGPSILRIQQVVRGDSAAYFCASSPTDRARMTEAFFGQGTRLTVV.

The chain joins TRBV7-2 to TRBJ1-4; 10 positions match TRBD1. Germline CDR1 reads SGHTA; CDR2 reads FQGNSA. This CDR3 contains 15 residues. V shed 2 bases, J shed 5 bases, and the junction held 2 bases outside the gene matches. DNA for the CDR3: TGTGCCAGCAGCTTAACGGGACAGGGGAATGAAAAACTGTTTTTT. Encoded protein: CASSLTGQGNEKLFF.

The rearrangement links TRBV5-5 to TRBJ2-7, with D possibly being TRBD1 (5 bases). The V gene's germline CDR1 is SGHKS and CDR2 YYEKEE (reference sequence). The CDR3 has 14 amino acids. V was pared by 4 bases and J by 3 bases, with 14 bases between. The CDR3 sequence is CASSLLAGYYEQYF. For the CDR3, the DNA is TGTGCCAGCAGCCTACTGGCAGGGTACTACGAGCAGTACTTC.

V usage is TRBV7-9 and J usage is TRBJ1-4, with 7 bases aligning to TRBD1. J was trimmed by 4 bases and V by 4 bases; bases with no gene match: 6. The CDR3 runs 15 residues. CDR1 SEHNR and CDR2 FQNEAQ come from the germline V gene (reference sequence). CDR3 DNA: TGTGCCAGCAGCTGGTGGGGGACAGATAATGAAAAACTGTTTTTT. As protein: CASSWWGTDNEKLFF. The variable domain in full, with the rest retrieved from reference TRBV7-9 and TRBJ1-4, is DTGVSQNPRHKITKRGQNVTFRCDPISEHNRLYWYRQTLGQGPEFLTYFQNEAQLEKSRLLSDRFSAERPKGSFSTLEIQRTEQGDSAMYLCASSWWGTDNEKLFFGSGTQLSVL.

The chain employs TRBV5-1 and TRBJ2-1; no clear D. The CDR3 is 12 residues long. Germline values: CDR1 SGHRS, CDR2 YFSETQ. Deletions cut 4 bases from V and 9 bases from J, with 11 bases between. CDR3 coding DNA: TGCGCCAGCAGCCCCGGTTCTGCTGAGCAGTTCTTC. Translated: CASSPGSAEQFF. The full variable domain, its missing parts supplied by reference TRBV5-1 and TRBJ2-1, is KAGVTQTPRYLIKTRGQQVTLSCSPISGHRSVSWYQQTPGQGLQFLFEYFSETQRNKGNFPGRFSGRQFSNSRSEMNVSTLELGDSALYLCASSPGSAEQFFGPGTRLTVL.

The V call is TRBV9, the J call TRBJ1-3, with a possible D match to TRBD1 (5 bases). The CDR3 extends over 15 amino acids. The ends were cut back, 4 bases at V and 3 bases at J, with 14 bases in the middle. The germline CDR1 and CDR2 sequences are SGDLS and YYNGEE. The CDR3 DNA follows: TGTGCCAGCAGCCCCAGGGCGTCCGATGGAAACACCATATATTTT. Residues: CASSPRASDGNTIYF. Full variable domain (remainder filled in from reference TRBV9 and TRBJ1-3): DSGVTQTPKHLITATGQRVTLRCSPRSGDLSVYWYQQSLDQGLQFLIQYYNGEERAKGNILERFSAQQFPDLHSELNLSSLELGDSALYFCASSPRASDGNTIYFGEGSWLTVV.

CDR3 loop: CASSQTGGIEAFF. The CDR3 DNA is TGTGCCAGCAGCCAAACAGGGGGCATTGAAGCTTTCTTT. The rearrangement uses TRBV4-2 and TRBJ1-1; 9 nucleotides match TRBD1. V trimming: 2 bases; J trimming: 7 bases; junction bases outside the gene matches: 2. The CDR3 is 13 residues long. Looked up from germline, CDR1 is LGHNA and CDR2 is YNFKEQ.

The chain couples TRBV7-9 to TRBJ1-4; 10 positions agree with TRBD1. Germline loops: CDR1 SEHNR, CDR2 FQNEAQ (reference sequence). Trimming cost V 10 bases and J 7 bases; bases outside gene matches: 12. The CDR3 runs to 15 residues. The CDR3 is CATGGGQGLTEKLFF. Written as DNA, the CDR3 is TGTGCCACCGGGGGGGGACAGGGGCTTACTGAAAAACTGTTTTTT.

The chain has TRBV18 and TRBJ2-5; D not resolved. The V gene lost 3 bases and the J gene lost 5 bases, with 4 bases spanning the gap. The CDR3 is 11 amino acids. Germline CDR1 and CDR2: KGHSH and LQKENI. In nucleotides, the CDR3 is TGTGCCAGCTCACCGTCGGAGACCCAGTACTTC. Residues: CASSPSETQYF.

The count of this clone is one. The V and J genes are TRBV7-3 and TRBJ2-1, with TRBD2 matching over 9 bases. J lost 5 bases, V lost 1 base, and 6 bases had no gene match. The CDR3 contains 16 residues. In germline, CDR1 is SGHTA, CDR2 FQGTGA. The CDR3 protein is CASSLSGGGENNEQFF. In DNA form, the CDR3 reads TGTGCCAGCAGCTTAAGCGGCGGGGGGGAAAACAATGAGCAGTTCTTC.

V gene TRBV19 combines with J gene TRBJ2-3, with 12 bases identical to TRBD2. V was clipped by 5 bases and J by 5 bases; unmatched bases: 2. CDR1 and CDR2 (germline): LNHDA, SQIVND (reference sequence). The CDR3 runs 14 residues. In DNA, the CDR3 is TGTGCCAGTAGTGAGACTAGCGGGGGAGATACGCAGTATTTT. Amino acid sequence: CASSETSGGDTQYF.

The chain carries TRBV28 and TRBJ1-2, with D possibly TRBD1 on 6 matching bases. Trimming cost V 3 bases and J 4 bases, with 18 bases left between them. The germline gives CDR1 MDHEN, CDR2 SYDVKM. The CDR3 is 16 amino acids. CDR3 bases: TGTGCCAGCAGTTTCCGGACAGCCACAGGAGGCTATGGCTACACCTTC. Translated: CASSFRTATGGYGYTF.

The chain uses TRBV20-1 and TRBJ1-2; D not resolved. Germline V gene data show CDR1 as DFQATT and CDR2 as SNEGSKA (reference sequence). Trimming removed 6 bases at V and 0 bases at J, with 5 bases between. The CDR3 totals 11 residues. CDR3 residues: CSAEANYGYTF. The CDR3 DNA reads TGCAGTGCCGAGGCTAACTATGGCTACACCTTC.

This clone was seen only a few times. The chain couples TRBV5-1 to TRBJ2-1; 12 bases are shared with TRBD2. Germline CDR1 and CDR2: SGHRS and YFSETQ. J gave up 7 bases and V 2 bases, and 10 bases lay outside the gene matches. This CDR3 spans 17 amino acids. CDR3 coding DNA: TGCGCCAGCAGCTTCACTCTAGCGGGGGGGCAAGTGAATGAGCAGTTCTTC. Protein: CASSFTLAGGQVNEQFF. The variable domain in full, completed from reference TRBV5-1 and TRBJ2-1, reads KAGVTQTPRYLIKTRGQQVTLSCSPISGHRSVSWYQQTPGQGLQFLFEYFSETQRNKGNFPGRFSGRQFSNSRSEMNVSTLELGDSALYLCASSFTLAGGQVNEQFFGPGTRLTVL.

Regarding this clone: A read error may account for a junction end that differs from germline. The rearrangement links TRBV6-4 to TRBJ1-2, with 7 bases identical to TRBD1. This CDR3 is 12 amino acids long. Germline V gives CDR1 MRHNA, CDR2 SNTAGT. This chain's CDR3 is CASSPGGRSLRF. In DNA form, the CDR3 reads TGTGCCAGCAGTCCAGGGGGACGGTCACTACGCTTC.

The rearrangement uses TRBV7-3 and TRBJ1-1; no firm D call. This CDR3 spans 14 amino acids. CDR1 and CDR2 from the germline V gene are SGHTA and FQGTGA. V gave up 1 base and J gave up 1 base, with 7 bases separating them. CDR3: CASSLSAGNTEAFF. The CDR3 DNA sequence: TGTGCCAGCAGCTTAAGTGCGGGGAACACTGAAGCTTTCTTT.

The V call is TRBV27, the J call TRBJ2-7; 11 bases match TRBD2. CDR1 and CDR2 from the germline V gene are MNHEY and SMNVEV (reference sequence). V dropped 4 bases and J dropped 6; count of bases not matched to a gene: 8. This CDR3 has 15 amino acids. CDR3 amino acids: CASSSHLGLAVEQYF. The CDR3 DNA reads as TGTGCCAGCAGTTCCCACCTGGGACTAGCGGTCGAGCAGTACTTC.

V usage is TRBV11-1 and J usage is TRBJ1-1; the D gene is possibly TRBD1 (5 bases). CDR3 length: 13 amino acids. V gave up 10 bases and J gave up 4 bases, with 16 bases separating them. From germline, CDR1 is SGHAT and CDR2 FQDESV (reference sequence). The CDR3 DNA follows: TGTGCCACCCCGCTTTGGGGGGGCACTGAAGCTTTCTTT. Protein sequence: CATPLWGGTEAFF.